Sequencing of this T cell receptor (beta chain) was carried out in a study of OX40 agonist ivuxolimab in advanced cancers. About the research overall: A diagnosis of hepatocellular carcinoma, melanoma, renal cell or head and neck cancer was present in dose-escalation patients.

Data came from immunoSEQ multiplex PCR; TCRdb stores just in-frame clones and leaves some out. The table lists around 90,000 clones, about 90% of them singletons. V shed 3 bases and J shed 6 bases, with 10 bases lying between them. Germline assignment: CDR1 SGHNT and CDR2 YYREEE (reference sequence). The CDR3 extends over 13 amino acids. The specimen was CD4+ or CD8+ T cells sorted from blood, collected in a trial of the OX40 agonist ivuxolimab. This receptor was identified in an adult with an advanced solid tumor such as melanoma, head and neck, liver or kidney cancer. The rearrangement links TRBV5-4 to TRBJ2-1; no definite D call. CDR3 sequence: CASSSFASNEQFF. DNA for the CDR3: TGTGCCAGCAGCTCGTTTGCTAGCAATGAGCAGTTCTTC.